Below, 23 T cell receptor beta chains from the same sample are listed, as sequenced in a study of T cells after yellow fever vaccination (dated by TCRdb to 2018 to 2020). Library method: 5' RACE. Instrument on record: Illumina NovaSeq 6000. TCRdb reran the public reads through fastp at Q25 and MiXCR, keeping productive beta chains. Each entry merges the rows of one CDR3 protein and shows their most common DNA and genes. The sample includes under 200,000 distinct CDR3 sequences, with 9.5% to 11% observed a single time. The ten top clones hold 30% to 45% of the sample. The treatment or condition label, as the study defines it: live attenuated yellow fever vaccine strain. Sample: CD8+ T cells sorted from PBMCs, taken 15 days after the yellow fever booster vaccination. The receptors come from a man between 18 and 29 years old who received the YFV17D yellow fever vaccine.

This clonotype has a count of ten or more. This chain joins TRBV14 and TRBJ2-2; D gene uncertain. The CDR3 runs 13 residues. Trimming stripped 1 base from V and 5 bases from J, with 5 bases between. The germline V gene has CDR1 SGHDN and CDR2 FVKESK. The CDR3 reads CASSQGPTGELFF. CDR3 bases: TGTGCCAGCAGCCAAGGGCCGACCGGGGAGCTGTTTTTT.

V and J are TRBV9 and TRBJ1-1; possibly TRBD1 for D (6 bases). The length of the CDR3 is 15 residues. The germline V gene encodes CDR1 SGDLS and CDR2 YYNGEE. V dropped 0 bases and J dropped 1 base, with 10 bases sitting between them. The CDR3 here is CASSVAGGANTEAFF. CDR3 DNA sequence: TGTGCCAGCAGCGTAGCTGGGGGGGCGAACACTGAAGCTTTCTTT.

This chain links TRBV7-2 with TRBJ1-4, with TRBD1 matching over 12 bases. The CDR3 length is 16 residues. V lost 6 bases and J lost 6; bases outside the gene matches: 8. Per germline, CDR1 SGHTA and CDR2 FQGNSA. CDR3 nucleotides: TGTGCCAGCAGGGGGACAGGGGGCCGGGGGGATGAAAAACTGTTTTTT. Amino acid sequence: CASRGTGGRGDEKLFF.

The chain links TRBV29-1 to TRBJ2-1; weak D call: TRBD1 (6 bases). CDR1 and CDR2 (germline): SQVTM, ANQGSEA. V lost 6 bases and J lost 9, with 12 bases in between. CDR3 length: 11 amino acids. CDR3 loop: CSVTGLGEQFF. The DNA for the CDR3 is TGCAGCGTCACAGGGTTGGGTGAGCAGTTCTTC.

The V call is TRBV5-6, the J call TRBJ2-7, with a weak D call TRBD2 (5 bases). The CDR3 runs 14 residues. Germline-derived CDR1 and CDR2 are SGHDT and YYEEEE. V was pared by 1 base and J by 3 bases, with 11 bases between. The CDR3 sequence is CASSLLADYYEQYV. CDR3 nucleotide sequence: TGTGCCAGCAGCTTGTTGGCAGACTACTACGAGCAGTACGTC.

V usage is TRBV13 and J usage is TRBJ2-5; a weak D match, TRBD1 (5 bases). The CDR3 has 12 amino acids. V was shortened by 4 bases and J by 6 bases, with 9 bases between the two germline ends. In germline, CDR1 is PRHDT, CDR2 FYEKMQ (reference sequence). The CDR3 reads CASSSGWKTQYF. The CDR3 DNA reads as TGTGCCAGCAGCTCAGGGTGGAAGACCCAGTACTTC.

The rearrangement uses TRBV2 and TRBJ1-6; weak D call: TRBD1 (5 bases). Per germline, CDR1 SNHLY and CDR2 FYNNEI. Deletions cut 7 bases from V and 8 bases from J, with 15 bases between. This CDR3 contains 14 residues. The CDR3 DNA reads TGTGCCAGCAACACGGGGCAGTGGGATTCACCCCTCCACTTT. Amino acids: CASNTGQWDSPLHF. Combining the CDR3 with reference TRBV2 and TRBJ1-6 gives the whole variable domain EPEVTQTPSHQVTQMGQEVILRCVPISNHLYFYWYRQILGQKVEFLVSFYNNEISEKSEIFDDQFSVERPDGSNFTLKIRSTKLEDSAMYFCASNTGQWDSPLHFGNGTRLTVT.

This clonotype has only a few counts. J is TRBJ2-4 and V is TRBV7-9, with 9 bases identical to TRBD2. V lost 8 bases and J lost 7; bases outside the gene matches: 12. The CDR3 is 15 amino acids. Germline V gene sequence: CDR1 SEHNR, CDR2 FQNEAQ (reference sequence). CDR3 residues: CASGQGGGAVNIQYF. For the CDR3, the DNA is TGTGCCAGCGGCCAGGGCGGGGGGGCGGTGAACATTCAGTACTTC.

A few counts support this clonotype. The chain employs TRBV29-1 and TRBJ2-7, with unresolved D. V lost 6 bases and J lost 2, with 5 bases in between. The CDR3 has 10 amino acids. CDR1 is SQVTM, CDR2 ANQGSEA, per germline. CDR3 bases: TGCAGCGTAAGAGCCTACGAGCAGTACGTC. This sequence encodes CSVRAYEQYV.

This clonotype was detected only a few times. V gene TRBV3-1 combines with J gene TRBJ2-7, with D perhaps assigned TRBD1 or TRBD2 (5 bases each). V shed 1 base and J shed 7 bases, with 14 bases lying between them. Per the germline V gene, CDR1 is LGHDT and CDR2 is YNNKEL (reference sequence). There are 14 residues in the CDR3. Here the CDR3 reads CASSQGWGKEEQYV. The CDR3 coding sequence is TGTGCCAGCAGCCAAGGCTGGGGGAAAGAGGAGCAGTACGTC.

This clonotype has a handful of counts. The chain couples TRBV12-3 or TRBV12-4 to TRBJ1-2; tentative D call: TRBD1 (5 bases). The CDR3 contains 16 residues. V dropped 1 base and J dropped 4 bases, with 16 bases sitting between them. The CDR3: CASSLGHRDGTYGYTF. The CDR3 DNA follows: TGTGCCAGCAGTTTAGGGCATCGGGACGGCACCTATGGCTACACCTTC.

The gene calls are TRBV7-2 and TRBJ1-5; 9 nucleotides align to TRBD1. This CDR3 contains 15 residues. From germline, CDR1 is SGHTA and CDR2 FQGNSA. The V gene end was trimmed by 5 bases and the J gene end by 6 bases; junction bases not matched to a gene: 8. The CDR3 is CASSRWGQGGQPQHF. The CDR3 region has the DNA TGTGCCAGCAGCCGGTGGGGACAGGGTGGTCAGCCCCAGCATTTT.

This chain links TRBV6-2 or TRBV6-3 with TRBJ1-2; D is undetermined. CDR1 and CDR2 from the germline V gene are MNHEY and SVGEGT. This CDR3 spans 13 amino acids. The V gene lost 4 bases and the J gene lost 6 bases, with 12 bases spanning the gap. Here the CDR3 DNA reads TGTGCCAGCAGTTGGTTAGGGTCGGATGGCTACACCTTC. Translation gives CASSWLGSDGYTF.

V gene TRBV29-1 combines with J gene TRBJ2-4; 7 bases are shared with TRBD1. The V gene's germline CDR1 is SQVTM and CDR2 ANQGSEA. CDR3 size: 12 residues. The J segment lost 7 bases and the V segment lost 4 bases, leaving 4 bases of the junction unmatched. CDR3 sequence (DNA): TGCAGCGTTGTCCGGGACAGTAACATTCAGTACTTC. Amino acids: CSVVRDSNIQYF.

Here the CDR3 reads CASSRTSGGRGEQFF. The CDR3 DNA follows: TGTGCCAGCAGCCGGACTAGCGGGGGGCGCGGTGAGCAGTTCTTC. This chain links TRBV6-5 with TRBJ2-1; 14 bases align to TRBD2. Looked up from germline, CDR1 is MNHEY and CDR2 is SVGAGI. The CDR3 is 15 residues long. Trimming took 6 bases from V and 9 from J; bases not matched to a gene: 7.

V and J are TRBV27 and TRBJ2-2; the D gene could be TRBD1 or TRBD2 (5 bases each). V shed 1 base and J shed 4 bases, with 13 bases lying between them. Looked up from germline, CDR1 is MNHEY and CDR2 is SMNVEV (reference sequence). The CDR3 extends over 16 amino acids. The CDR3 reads CASSLWDGDLTGELFF. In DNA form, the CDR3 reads TGTGCCAGCAGTTTATGGGACGGGGACCTCACCGGGGAGCTGTTTTTT.

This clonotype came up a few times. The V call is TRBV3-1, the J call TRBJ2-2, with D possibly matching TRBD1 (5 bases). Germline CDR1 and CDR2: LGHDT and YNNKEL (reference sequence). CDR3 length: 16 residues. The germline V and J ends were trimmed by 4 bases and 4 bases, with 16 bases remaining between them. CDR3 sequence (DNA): TGTGCCAGCAGCCCCCGAAGCAGGGTGAGCACCGGGGAGCTGTTTTTT. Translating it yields CASSPRSRVSTGELFF.

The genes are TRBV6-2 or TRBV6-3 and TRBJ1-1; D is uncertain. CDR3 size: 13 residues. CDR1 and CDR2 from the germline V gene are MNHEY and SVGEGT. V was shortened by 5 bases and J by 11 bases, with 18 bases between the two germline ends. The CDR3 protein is CASSPRSLGPAFF. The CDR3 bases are TGTGCCAGCAGTCCGAGATCACTTGGCCCGGCTTTCTTT.

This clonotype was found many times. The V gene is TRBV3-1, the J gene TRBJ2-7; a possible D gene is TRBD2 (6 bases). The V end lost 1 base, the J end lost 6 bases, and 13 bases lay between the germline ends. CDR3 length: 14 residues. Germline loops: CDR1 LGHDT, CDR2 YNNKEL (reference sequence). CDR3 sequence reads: CASSQVAGILEQYF. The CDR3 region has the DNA TGTGCCAGCAGCCAAGTGGCGGGGATTCTCGAGCAGTACTTC.

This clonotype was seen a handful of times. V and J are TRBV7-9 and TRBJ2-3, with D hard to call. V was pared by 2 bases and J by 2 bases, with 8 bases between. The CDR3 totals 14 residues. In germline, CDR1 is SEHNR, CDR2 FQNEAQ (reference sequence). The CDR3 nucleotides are TGTGCCAGCAGCTTACCGGTGAACACAGATACGCAGTATTTT. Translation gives CASSLPVNTDTQYF.

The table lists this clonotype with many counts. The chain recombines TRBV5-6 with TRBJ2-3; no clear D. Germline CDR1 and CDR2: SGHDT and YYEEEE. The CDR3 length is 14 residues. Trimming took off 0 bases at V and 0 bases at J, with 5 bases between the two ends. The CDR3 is CASSLGRSTDTQYF. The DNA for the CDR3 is TGTGCCAGCAGCTTGGGACGCAGCACAGATACGCAGTATTTT.

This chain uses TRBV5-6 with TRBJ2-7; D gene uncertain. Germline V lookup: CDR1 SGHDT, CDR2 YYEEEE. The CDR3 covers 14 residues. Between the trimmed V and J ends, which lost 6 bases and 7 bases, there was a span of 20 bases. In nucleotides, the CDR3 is TGTGCCAGCACCCCCGCTACTTTTGATGATGAGCAGTACGTC. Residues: CASTPATFDDEQYV.

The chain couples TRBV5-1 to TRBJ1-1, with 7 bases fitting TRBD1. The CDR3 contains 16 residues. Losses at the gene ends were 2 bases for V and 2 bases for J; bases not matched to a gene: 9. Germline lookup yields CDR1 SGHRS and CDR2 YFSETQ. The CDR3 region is CASSLWTGRGNTEAFF. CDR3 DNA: TGCGCCAGCAGCTTATGGACAGGAAGGGGAAACACTGAAGCTTTCTTT.